A single sample gave rise to the 27 T cell receptor beta chains below, sequenced in a study of blood T cell repertoires in COVID-19. Profiling relied on immunoSEQ multiplex PCR, and the TCRdb table lists in-frame clones only, not all of them. The table shows under 300,000 clones, with more than 75% occurring only once. The sequencing sample was made of peripheral blood. The origin of the receptors is a woman between 65 and 79 years old with active or convalescent COVID-19.

This sequence joins TRBV15 and TRBJ1-1; no clear D gene. Germline CDR1 reads LNHNV; CDR2 reads YYDKDF (reference sequence). Deletions cut 5 bases from V and 3 bases from J, with 10 bases between. This CDR3 contains 13 residues. For the CDR3, the DNA is TGTGCCACCAGCCGGGTGTGGGACACTGAAGCTTTCTTT. Protein sequence: CATSRVWDTEAFF.

The CDR3 protein is CASSLLRGRDTEAFF. The CDR3 DNA is TGTGCCAGCAGTCTCCTCCGGGGGAGGGACACTGAAGCTTTCTTT. J is TRBJ1-1 and V is TRBV6-5; weak D call: TRBD1 (5 bases). This CDR3 region has 15 residues. Trimming took off 5 bases at V and 3 bases at J, with 16 bases between the two ends. CDR1 and CDR2 (germline): MNHEY, SVGAGI.

The chain is built from TRBV6-2 or TRBV6-3 and TRBJ2-7; D is possibly TRBD1 (5 bases). CDR1 and CDR2 from the germline V gene are MNHEY and SVGEGT. This CDR3 is built from 16 residues. Between the trimmed V and J ends, which lost 4 bases and 6 bases, there was a span of 22 bases. The CDR3 nucleotides read TGTGCCAGCAGTTTGGGGTCGGGCAGGGCGCAGTTCGAGCAGTACTTC. Protein sequence: CASSLGSGRAQFEQYF.

The rearrangement joins TRBV3-1 (or the pseudogene TRBV3-2) to TRBJ2-1; tentative D call: TRBD2 (6 bases). The CDR3 sequence is 11 residues long. V gave up 5 bases and J gave up 8 bases, with 7 bases separating them. Germline lookup yields CDR1 LGHDT and CDR2 YNNKEL (reference sequence). DNA of the CDR3: TGTGCCAGCAGCTGGGGGGATGAGCAGTTCTTC. It is translated as CASSWGDEQFF.

This chain joins TRBV9 and TRBJ1-1; D is unclear. The V gene's germline CDR1 is SGDLS and CDR2 YYNGEE. The CDR3 covers 14 residues. V lost 0 bases, J lost 1 base, and 7 bases lay in between. The CDR3 sequence: CASSVVAENTEAFF. CDR3 DNA: TGTGCCAGCAGCGTAGTGGCTGAGAACACTGAAGCTTTCTTT.

The chain has TRBV6-5 and TRBJ1-2; tentative D call: TRBD1 (5 bases). The CDR3 is made up of 15 amino acids. In germline, CDR1 is MNHEY, CDR2 SVGAGI. The V end was cut by 7 bases, the J end by 5 bases, with 20 bases between. The CDR3 DNA reads as TGTGCCAGCACCGCCTTCGGAGGGGAGCTGTATGGCTACACCTTC. It is translated as CASTAFGGELYGYTF.

This rearrangement joins TRBV7-2 to TRBJ2-1; no definite D call. The ends were cut back, 11 bases at V and 2 bases at J, with 10 bases in the middle. The CDR3 runs 12 residues. CDR1 is SGHTA, CDR2 FQGNSA, per germline. CDR3 in DNA: TGTGCCCGTAGAGGCACCTACAATGAGCAGTTCTTC. Its protein is CARRGTYNEQFF.

Comments on this clone: This sample includes further DNA sequences coding for the same CDR3. The chain recombines TRBV5-1 with TRBJ2-7, with TRBD1 matching over 11 bases. The CDR3 has 14 amino acids. Germline V CDR1 and CDR2: SGHRS, YFSETQ. Trimming at V came to 3 bases and at J to 3 bases, leaving 2 bases not matched to a gene. The CDR3 region is CASSSGTGGYEQYF. CDR3 bases: TGCGCCAGCAGCTCTGGGACAGGGGGCTACGAGCAGTACTTC.

The chain couples TRBV21-1 to TRBJ1-5; the table's D call, TRBD1, has no DNA check behind it. TRBV21-1 is a known pseudogene. This CDR3 spans 14 amino acids. CDR3 protein: CASSHSASNQPQHF. In DNA, the CDR3 is TGTGCCAGCAGCCACAGTGCGAGCAATCAGCCCCAGCATTTT.

The chain combines TRBV18 with TRBJ1-5; D perhaps matches TRBD1 (5 bases). The CDR3 runs 12 residues. The V gene's germline CDR1 is KGHSH and CDR2 LQKENI. V was cut by 3 bases and J by 6 bases, with 6 bases left in between. CDR3: CASSPGLQPQHF. The DNA for the CDR3 is TGTGCCAGCTCACCGGGACTTCAGCCCCAGCATTTT.

This chain links TRBV5-5 with TRBJ1-5; the D is unclear. CDR3 length equals 13 residues. Trimming took 1 base from V and 9 from J, leaving 11 bases between them. Germline V gene data show CDR1 as SGHKS and CDR2 as YYEKEE (reference sequence). The CDR3 spells CASSLYTAGPQHF. CDR3 in DNA: TGTGCCAGCAGCTTGTACACGGCAGGGCCCCAGCATTTT.

The V gene is TRBV12-3 or TRBV12-4, the J gene TRBJ2-7; D may be TRBD1 (5 bases). This CDR3 comprises 13 residues. V lost 6 bases, J lost 4 bases, and 13 bases lay in between. CDR3 protein: CASSRHQGYEQYF. CDR3 DNA: TGTGCCAGCAGCCGACACCAGGGTTACGAGCAGTACTTC.

This chain uses TRBV4-3 with TRBJ2-7, with a tentative D call TRBD1 (5 bases). The germline V and J ends were trimmed by 4 bases and 0 bases, with 19 bases remaining between them. The CDR3 spans 17 residues. CDR1 is LGHNA, CDR2 YSLEER, per germline. The CDR3 DNA is TGCGCCAGCAGCCGTATACAGGCCGCACTATTCTCCTACGAGCAGTACTTC. Amino acids: CASSRIQAALFSYEQYF.

The chain joins TRBV4-1 to TRBJ2-3; 10 bases map to TRBD2. Germline V CDR1 and CDR2: MGHRA, YSYEKL. The CDR3 loop spans 17 amino acids. V lost 1 base, J lost 4 bases, and 8 bases stayed unmatched. The CDR3 sequence: CASSQALTSGVSDTQYF. The CDR3 DNA reads as TGCGCCAGCAGCCAAGCTTTAACTAGCGGGGTGTCAGATACGCAGTATTTT.

The V and J genes are TRBV10-2 and TRBJ1-5; no clear D. The V gene's germline CDR1 is WSHSY and CDR2 SAAADI. The CDR3 sequence is 14 residues long. V lost 6 bases and J lost 0, with 9 bases in between. Written as DNA, the CDR3 is TGCGCCAGCAGAATAGGAGATAGCAATCAGCCCCAGCATTTT. It is translated as CASRIGDSNQPQHF.

This chain uses TRBV6-1 with TRBJ1-2, with D tentatively TRBD1 (5 bases). V dropped 1 base and J dropped 0 bases, with 15 bases sitting between them. The CDR3 has 17 residues. Germline CDR1 MNHNS, CDR2 SASEGT. CDR3 in amino acids: CASSEDRWRGSNYGYTF. The CDR3 DNA follows: TGTGCCAGCAGTGAAGACCGCTGGCGGGGGTCTAACTATGGCTACACCTTC.

V and J are TRBV21-1 and TRBJ1-3. TRBV21-1 is a pseudogene segment. This CDR3 region has 17 residues. DNA for the CDR3: TGTGCCAGCAGCAAAGGTATTCAAGTGGAGTCTGGAAACACCATATATTTT. Encoded protein: CASSKGIQVESGNTIYF.

The chain recombines TRBV24-1 with TRBJ2-2; 7 bases agree with TRBD1. V trimming: 6 bases; J trimming: 6 bases; junction bases outside the gene matches: 15. Germline lookup yields CDR1 KGHDR and CDR2 SFDVKD. This CDR3 contains 17 residues. CDR3 region: CATSLPGARGSSGELFF. The CDR3 bases are TGTGCCACCAGTCTACCTGGGGCCAGGGGGTCGTCCGGGGAGCTGTTTTTT.

This clone was seen only once. V and J are TRBV19 and TRBJ2-1; 9 nucleotides match TRBD2. The CDR3 is 15 amino acids. CDR1 and CDR2 from the germline V gene are LNHDA and SQIVND (reference sequence). Unmatched junction bases numbered 14, after V lost 10 bases and J lost 7 bases. The DNA of the CDR3 is TGTGCCACTAAGGGCACCAGCGGGGGGCCTAATGAGCAGTTCTTC. It encodes CATKGTSGGPNEQFF.

The chain recombines TRBV29-1 with TRBJ2-5, with a weak D call TRBD1 (6 bases). The CDR3 spans 15 residues. From germline, CDR1 is SQVTM and CDR2 ANQGSEA. V gave up 4 bases and J gave up 5 bases, with 20 bases separating them. CDR3 bases: TGCAGCGTTGCCTTAAAGGGGCAGGGGTGGGAGACCCAGTACTTC. This gives the protein CSVALKGQGWETQYF.

The genes are TRBV6-5 and TRBJ1-5; D uncertain. CDR1 and CDR2 (germline): MNHEY, SVGAGI. This CDR3 comprises 14 residues. The germline V and J ends were trimmed by 5 bases and 2 bases, with 10 bases remaining between them. The CDR3 sequence: CASSREGGNQPQHF. CDR3 sequence (DNA): TGTGCCAGCAGTCGGGAGGGCGGCAATCAGCCCCAGCATTTT.

The chain employs TRBV9 and TRBJ1-4, with D possibly TRBD1 on 5 matching bases. The V gene lost 3 bases and the J gene lost 1 base, with 13 bases spanning the gap. Germline V CDR1 and CDR2: SGDLS, YYNGEE. The CDR3 runs to 16 residues. The DNA for the CDR3 is TGTGCCAGCAGCGCCCGGGCCGGGGGAACTAATGAAAAACTGTTTTTT. Protein: CASSARAGGTNEKLFF.

This CDR3 is CSASPGYNSPLHF. The CDR3 bases are TGCAGTGCTAGTCCGGGTTATAATTCACCCCTCCACTTT. V usage is TRBV20-1 and J usage is TRBJ1-6; unclear D gene. In germline, CDR1 is DFQATT, CDR2 SNEGSKA (reference sequence). V lost 3 bases and J lost 4, with 7 bases in between. The CDR3 sequence is 13 residues long.

The V gene is TRBV18, the J gene TRBJ2-5; 7 bases line up with TRBD1. The V gene's germline CDR1 is KGHSH and CDR2 LQKENI. J gave up 3 bases and V 8 bases, and 15 bases lay outside the gene matches. This CDR3 is 16 amino acids long. CDR3 loop: CASVHRDPGQKETQYF. CDR3 coding DNA: TGTGCCAGCGTTCACCGTGACCCGGGACAGAAAGAGACCCAGTACTTC.

This clone has only one observation. The chain joins TRBV5-1 to TRBJ2-5; D is perhaps TRBD1 (5 bases). Germline CDR1 SGHRS, CDR2 YFSETQ. V lost 2 bases and J lost 0, with 11 bases in between. The CDR3 contains 15 residues. CDR3 nucleotides: TGCGCCAGCAGCTTTGGGGCTGGGTACCAAGAGACCCAGTACTTC. Its protein product is CASSFGAGYQETQYF.

The chain joins TRBV5-1 to TRBJ2-7, with D tentatively TRBD1 (6 bases). V was pared by 2 bases and J by 3 bases, with 12 bases between. The CDR3 totals 14 residues. CDR1 SGHRS and CDR2 YFSETQ come from the germline V gene. The CDR3 sequence is CASSLQGAFYEQYF. The CDR3 coding sequence is TGCGCCAGCAGCTTACAGGGAGCCTTCTACGAGCAGTACTTC.

The chain combines TRBV5-1 with TRBJ1-1, with TRBD1 matching 8 bases. CDR1 is SGHRS, CDR2 YFSETQ, per germline. V lost 2 bases to trimming and J lost 3 bases; unmatched junction nucleotides: 9. This CDR3 is 16 amino acids long. The CDR3 here is CASSFSTGGGHTEAFF. DNA of the CDR3: TGCGCCAGCAGCTTTAGCACAGGGGGAGGGCACACTGAAGCTTTCTTT.